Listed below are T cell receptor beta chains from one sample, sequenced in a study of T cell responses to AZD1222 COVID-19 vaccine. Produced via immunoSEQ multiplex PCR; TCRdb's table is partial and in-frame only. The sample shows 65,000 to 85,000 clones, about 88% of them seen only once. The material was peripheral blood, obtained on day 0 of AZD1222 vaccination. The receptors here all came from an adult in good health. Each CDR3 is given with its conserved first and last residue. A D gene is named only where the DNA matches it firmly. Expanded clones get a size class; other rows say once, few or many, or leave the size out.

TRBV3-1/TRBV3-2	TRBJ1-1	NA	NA	TGTGCCAGCAGCCAACTGACAGGGAACACTGAAGCTTTCTTT	CASSQLTGNTEAFF
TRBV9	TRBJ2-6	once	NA	TGTGCCAGCAGCGTAGCCGGAAGCGGCTCTGGGGCCAACGTCCTGACTTTC	CASSVAGSGSGANVLTF
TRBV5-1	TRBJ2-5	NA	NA	TGCGCCCGCAGCGAAGAATGGGGGCCTGTGGTGGAGACCCAGTACTTC	CARSEEWGPVVETQYF
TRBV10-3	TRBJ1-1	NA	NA	TGTGCCATCAGTGAGGTAGGGGATAACACTGAAGCTTTCTTT	CAISEVGDNTEAFF
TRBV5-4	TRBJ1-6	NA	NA	TGTGCCAGCAGCTTAGGCCGTTCGGGAGGACCCCTCCACTTT	CASSLGRSGGPLHF
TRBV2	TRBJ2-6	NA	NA	TGTGCCAGCAGCGGACAGTTTGGGGCCAACGTCCTGACTTTC	CASSGQFGANVLTF
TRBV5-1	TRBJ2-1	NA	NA	TGCGCCAGCAGCTTTGGTGGGAGCGGCAACAATGAGCAGTTCTTC	CASSFGGSGNNEQFF
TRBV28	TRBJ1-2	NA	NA	TGTGCCAGCAGCGGCCCTTTTACTGGCTACACCTTC	CASSGPFTGYTF
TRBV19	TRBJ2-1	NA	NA	TGTGCCAGTAGGGGCGTAGAGTCCTCCTACAATGAGCAGTTCTTC	CASRGVESSYNEQFF
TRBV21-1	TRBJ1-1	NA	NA	TGTGCCAGCACGGAACAGGGTGGGATGAACACTGAAGCTTTCTTT	CASTEQGGMNTEAFF
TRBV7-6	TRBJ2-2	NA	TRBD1	TGTGCCAGCAGCTTAGGACAGGGTTCCGGGGAGCTGTTTTTT	CASSLGQGSGELFF
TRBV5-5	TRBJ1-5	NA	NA	TGTGCCAGCAGCTTGGAAGTCACGCAGCCCCAGCATTTT	CASSLEVTQPQHF
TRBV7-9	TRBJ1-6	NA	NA	TGTGCCAGCAGCTCTAGGGACCATTCACCCCTCCACTTT	CASSSRDHSPLHF
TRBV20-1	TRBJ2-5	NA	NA	TGCAGTGCTAGCGGACAAGAGACCCAGTACTTC	CSASGQETQYF
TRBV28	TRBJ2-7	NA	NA	TGTGCCAGTAGGGTAAACTCCTACGAGCAGTACTTC	CASRVNSYEQYF
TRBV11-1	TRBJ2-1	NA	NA	TGTGCCAGCAGCTTTCAAGTATTAAGGGCGGATGAGCAGTTCTTC	CASSFQVLRADEQFF
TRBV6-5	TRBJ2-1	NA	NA	TGTGCCAGCAGTTTGGACAATGAGCAGTTCTTC	CASSLDNEQFF
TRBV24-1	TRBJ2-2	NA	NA	TGTGCCACCAGTGACCACCCGGGCTTACCATATTACACCGGGGAGCTGTTTTTT	CATSDHPGLPYYTGELFF
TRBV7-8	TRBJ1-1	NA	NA	TGTGCCAGCAAGGGAGGGGTTTATATGAACACTGAAGCTTTCTTT	CASKGGVYMNTEAFF
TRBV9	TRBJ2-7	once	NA	TGTGCCAGCAGCGTAGGATGGGTCAGCTCCTACGAGCAGTACTTC	CASSVGWVSSYEQYF
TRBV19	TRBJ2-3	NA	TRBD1	TGTGCCAGTAGTACCAGACAGGGGGCAGATACGCAGTATTTT	CASSTRQGADTQYF
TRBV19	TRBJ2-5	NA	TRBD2	TGTGCCAGTAGTTTCCTGACTAGCGGGGAAGAGACCCAGTACTTC	CASSFLTSGEETQYF
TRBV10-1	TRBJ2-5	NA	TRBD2	TGCGCCAGCAGTGAGTCGACTGGCGGGGGCCAAGAGACCCAGTACTTC	CASSESTGGGQETQYF
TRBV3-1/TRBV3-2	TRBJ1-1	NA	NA	TGTGCCAGCAGCCGAAGGGACACTGAAGCTTTCTTT	CASSRRDTEAFF
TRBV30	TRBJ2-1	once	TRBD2	TGTGCCTGGAGCAGCGGACTAGCGGGGGGTCTGGATGAGCAGTTCTTC	CAWSSGLAGGLDEQFF
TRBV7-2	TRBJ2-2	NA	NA	TGTGCCAGCAGCTTAGGTCTAGGGGAGCTGTTTTTT	CASSLGLGELFF
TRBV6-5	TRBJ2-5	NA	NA	TGTGCCAGCAGTCCCCGGCCCAGGGAGACCCAGTACTTC	CASSPRPRETQYF
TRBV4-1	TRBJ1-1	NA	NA	TGCGCCAGCAGTGACACAGTCGAAGCTTTCTTT	CASSDTVEAFF
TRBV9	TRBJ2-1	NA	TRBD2	TGTGCCAGCAGCGTAGGGGGGAGGGCGTCTGAGCAGTTCTTC	CASSVGGRASEQFF
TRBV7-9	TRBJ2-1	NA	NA	TGTGCCAGCAGCTCGGACATCAAGATCTACAATGAGCAGTTCTTC	CASSSDIKIYNEQFF
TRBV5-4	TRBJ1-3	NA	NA	TGTGCCAGCAGCGCTAATACAGGAGGCTCTGGAAACACCATATATTTT	CASSANTGGSGNTIYF
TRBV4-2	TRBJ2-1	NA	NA	TGTGCCAGCAGCCAAGGACAGCTACGGAACAATGAGCAGTTCTTC	CASSQGQLRNNEQFF
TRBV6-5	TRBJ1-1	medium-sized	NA	TGTGCCACCATGCCTCCGGGACACCTAAACACTGAAGCTTTCTTT	CATMPPGHLNTEAFF
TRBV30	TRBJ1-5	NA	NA	TGTGCCTGGAGTGTACGGATGGAGCAGCCCCAGCATTTT	CAWSVRMEQPQHF
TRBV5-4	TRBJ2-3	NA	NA	TGTGCCAGCAGCATGTCGAGGGGGAAAACAGATACGCAGTATTTT	CASSMSRGKTDTQYF
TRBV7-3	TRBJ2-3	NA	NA	TGTGCCAGCAGCTTAGGGAGCGGCACAGATACGCAGTATTTT	CASSLGSGTDTQYF
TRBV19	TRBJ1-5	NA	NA	TGTGCCAGTAGTCCACCCCTTGGCCCAACCTGGGTGACCCAGCATTTT	CASSPPLGPTWVTQHF
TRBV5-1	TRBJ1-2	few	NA	TGCGCCAGCAGAACCGGGACATCCTTACTTGCTAACTATGGCTACACCTTC	CASRTGTSLLANYGYTF
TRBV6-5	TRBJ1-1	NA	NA	TGTGCCAGCATCCGGGACACTGAAGCTTTCTTT	CASIRDTEAFF
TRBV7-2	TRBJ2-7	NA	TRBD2	TGTGCCAGCAGCCCGGGAGGTCAGTTATACGAGCAGTACTTC	CASSPGGQLYEQYF
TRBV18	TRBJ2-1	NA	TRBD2	TGTGCCAGCTCACCCCCCGGGACTAGCGGGGGAAATGAGCAGTTCTTC	CASSPPGTSGGNEQFF
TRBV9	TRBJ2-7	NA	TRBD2	TGTGCCAGCAGCCCCCGGTTAGCGGGCGATGTTTCCTACGAGCAGTACTTC	CASSPRLAGDVSYEQYF
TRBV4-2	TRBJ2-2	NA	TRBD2	TGTGCCAGCAGACTAGCGGGAGGGAACACCGGGGAGCTGTTTTTT	CASRLAGGNTGELFF
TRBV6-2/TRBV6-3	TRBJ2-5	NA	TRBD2	TGTGCCAGCAGTGATAGCGGGAGCTTGGAGACCCAGTACTTC	CASSDSGSLETQYF
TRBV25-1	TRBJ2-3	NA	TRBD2	TGTGCCAGCAGTGATGGCCTAGCGGGGGAAGTTAGCACAGATACGCAGTATTTT	CASSDGLAGEVSTDTQYF
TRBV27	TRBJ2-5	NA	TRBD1	TGTGCCAGCAGTTTGATTGCTGGGACAGGAAAAGAGACCCAGTACTTC	CASSLIAGTGKETQYF
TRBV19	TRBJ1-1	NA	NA	TGTGCCAGTAGCCCTATCCTCAACACTGAAGCTTTCTTT	CASSPILNTEAFF
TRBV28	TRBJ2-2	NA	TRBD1	TGTGCCATGGGGACAGCGAACACCGGGGAGCTGTTTTTT	CAMGTANTGELFF
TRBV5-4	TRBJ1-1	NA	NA	TGTGCCAGCAGCTTGGCCGTCTTTAGGACAGCACCCTTCATGAACACTGAAGCTTTCTTT	CASSLAVFRTAPFMNTEAFF
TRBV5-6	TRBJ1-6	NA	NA	TGTGCCAGCACCTCGGGCCTTCGCTGGTCACCCCTCCACTTT	CASTSGLRWSPLHF
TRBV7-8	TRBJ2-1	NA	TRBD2	TGTGCCAGCAGCCCCGGAATAGCGGGGGTCAATGAGCAGTTCTTC	CASSPGIAGVNEQFF
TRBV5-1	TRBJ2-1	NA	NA	TGCGCCAGCAGCTTGGGAGGGGCGAGACACAATGAGCAGTTCTTC	CASSLGGARHNEQFF
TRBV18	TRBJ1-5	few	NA	TGTGCCAGCTCCCCTAAACCCGCCTTAACCTTAAGAAGCAATCAGCCCCAGCATTTT	CASSPKPALTLRSNQPQHF
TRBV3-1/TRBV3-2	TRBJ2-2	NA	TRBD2	TGTGCCAGCAGCCAACCTAGCGGGTCCTTTAACACCGGGGAGCTGTTTTTT	CASSQPSGSFNTGELFF
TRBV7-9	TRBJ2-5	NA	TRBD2	TGTGCCAGCAGCCCAAGGACTAGCCAGGAGACCCAGTACTTC	CASSPRTSQETQYF